This paragraph reports one T cell receptor beta chain. This clone was counted once. Which antigen it targets is not known. No qualities accompany the bases; no much larger clone lies one base away. TCRbeta CDR3 regions were amplified from genomic DNA by means of the immunoSEQ Assay, a bias-controlled multiplex PCR. As for the original processing: The number of nucleated cells in each sample was estimated from the amplification of reference gene primers within the assay. Sequence reads were collapsed and filtered to measure the absolute abundance of every unique TCRbeta CDR3 rearrangement. For each sample, productive Simpson clonality was calculated as the square root of Simpson's diversity index over productive rearrangements. In its TCRdb copy, this immuneACCESS table keeps in-frame sequences only and misses some clones. Where compared with another copy, unresolved V genes explain less than half of these, and the others have no known cause. V and J calls and clone size are given by that table; D and trimming were obtained from the DNA. Across this sample there are around 150,000 clones, with 75% to 90% seen only once. The ten top clones hold approximately 3% of the sample.

Whole blood was collected in K2EDTA tubes by collaborating institutions according to the institutions' own protocols. Collaborator samples were shipped for TCRbeta analysis as frozen whole blood, isolated PBMCs, or DNA extracted from either sample type. This entry is derived from a study of blood T cell repertoires in COVID-19 (dated by TCRdb to about 2020). In terms of the full investigation: The collaborator samples originated in the United States, Italy and Spain and spanned the acute and convalescent phases of COVID-19. The material from the prospective study consisted of cDNA or gDNA derived from T cells, B-cell-depleted T cells, or PBMCs. The repertoires were made available in a free public database intended to serve as a resource for research on the immune response to SARS-CoV-2. The samples were drawn from two sources: the first 160 participants of the ongoing ImmuneRACE study, and over 950 subjects contributed by 6 global collaborators. Sample metadata almost always included a de-identified subject ID, COVID-19 status, age in years and sex. Where HLA class I and class II types were available, the types were taken from metadata supplied by the sample provider, not from assay-based typing. The dataset comprised deeply sampled blood TCRbeta repertoires from subjects exposed to, actively infected with, or recovered from COVID-19. Study-wide conclusions, independent of this receptor: The quantity of clinical and demographic metadata differed by source and by participant and was supplied without curation.

Via the germline V gene, CDR1 is SGHTA and CDR2 FQGNSA. Here V drops 7 bases and J drops 3 bases, and the junction holds 9 bases not matched to any gene. From cysteine to phenylalanine, the CDR3 is 15 amino acids long. CDR3 DNA is the only sequence kept; it has 45 bases, read in frame from the first base. The specimen was peripheral blood. The chain is assembled from TRBV7-2 and TRBJ2-5; TRBD2 matches 9 bases in the middle. The clonotype was recovered from a woman aged 55-75 years with active COVID-19. This receptor has the CDR3 CASKEPSGGKETQYF. The DNA sequence reads TGTGCCAGCAAAGAGCCCAGCGGGGGGAAAGAGACCCAGTACTTC.